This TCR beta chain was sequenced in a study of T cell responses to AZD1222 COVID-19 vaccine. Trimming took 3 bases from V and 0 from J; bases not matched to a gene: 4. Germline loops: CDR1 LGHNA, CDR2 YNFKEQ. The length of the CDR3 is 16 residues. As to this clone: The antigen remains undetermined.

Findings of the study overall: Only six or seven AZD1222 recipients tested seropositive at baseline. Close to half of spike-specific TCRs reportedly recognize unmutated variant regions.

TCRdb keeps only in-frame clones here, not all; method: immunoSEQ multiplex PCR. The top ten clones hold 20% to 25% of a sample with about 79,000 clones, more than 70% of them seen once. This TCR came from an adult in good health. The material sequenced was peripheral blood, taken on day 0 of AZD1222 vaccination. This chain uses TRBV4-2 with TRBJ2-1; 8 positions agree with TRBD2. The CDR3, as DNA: TGTGCCAGCAGCCAGGCGAGCGGGAGCTCCTACAATGAGCAGTTCTTC. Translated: CASSQASGSSYNEQFF.